The 31 T cell receptor beta chains in this list originate from one sample, sequenced in a study of T cell responses to AZD1222 COVID-19 vaccine. Clones were sequenced by immunoSEQ multiplex PCR, and TCRdb holds only the in-frame ones, with some missing. The table lists around 250,000 clones, approximately 93% of them singletons. Specimen: peripheral blood, collected on day 0 of AZD1222 vaccination. Receptor source: an adult in good health.

The V call is TRBV18, the J call TRBJ2-7; 8 nucleotides agree with TRBD1. The CDR3 sequence is 15 residues long. The germline gives CDR1 KGHSH, CDR2 LQKENI. The trim removed 0 bases at V and 1 base at J, leaving 2 bases unmatched. Written as DNA, the CDR3 is TGTGCCAGCTCACCACCGAGGACAGGGTCCTACGAGCAGTACTTC. Translating it yields CASSPPRTGSYEQYF.

The chain combines TRBV20-1 with TRBJ1-2; D perhaps matches TRBD1 (5 bases). This CDR3 is built from 11 residues. V lost 3 bases to trimming and J lost 7 bases, with 9 bases between them. Germline V gene sequence: CDR1 DFQATT, CDR2 SNEGSKA (reference sequence). The CDR3 nucleotides read TGCAGTGCTAGTTTGGGGGGTGGCTACACCTTC. Protein product: CSASLGGGYTF.

The rearrangement links TRBV7-6 to TRBJ2-7; 11 positions match TRBD2. Germline V gene sequence: CDR1 SGHVS, CDR2 FNYEAQ. The CDR3 has 14 residues. V trimming: 4 bases; J trimming: 6 bases; junction bases outside the gene matches: 5. The CDR3 is CASSSGLAASEQYF. CDR3 DNA sequence: TGTGCCAGCAGCTCGGGACTAGCGGCCTCCGAGCAGTACTTC.

This chain links TRBV5-1 with TRBJ2-7, with unresolved D. The V end lost 0 bases, the J end lost 5 bases, and 9 bases lay between the germline ends. This CDR3 is built from 13 residues. From germline, CDR1 is SGHRS and CDR2 YFSETQ. The chain's CDR3 is CASSLDKLDEQYF. The CDR3 DNA is TGCGCCAGCAGCTTGGACAAACTCGACGAGCAGTACTTC.

This chain connects TRBV6-5 to TRBJ2-7; D tentatively reads TRBD1 or TRBD2 (5 bases each). Germline CDR1 MNHEY, CDR2 SVGAGI. The CDR3 covers 13 residues. With 6 bases removed from V and 7 bases from J, the gap between germline ends came to 16 bases. The CDR3 DNA follows: TGTGCCAGCAGCCCCTACGGGACCGGGGAGCAGTACTTC. This codes for CASSPYGTGEQYF.

In DNA form, the CDR3 reads TGTGCCAGCAGCCCTGGGACGGCGGGGGACGAGCAGTACTTC. Translating gives CASSPGTAGDEQYF. This sequence joins TRBV7-3 and TRBJ2-7; 7 bases align to TRBD2. Germline lookup yields CDR1 SGHTA and CDR2 FQGTGA. The V and J ends lost 5 bases and 5 bases, in that order; junction bases with no gene match: 9. CDR3 length: 14 residues.

The rearrangement joins TRBV2 to TRBJ1-4; D unresolved. This CDR3 has 11 amino acids. Germline V gene sequence: CDR1 SNHLY, CDR2 FYNNEI. Trimming pared 4 bases from V and 10 bases from J, leaving 7 bases between. The CDR3 protein is CASSAKAKLFF. The CDR3 DNA is TGTGCCAGCAGTGCTAAGGCAAAACTGTTTTTT.

V and J are TRBV18 and TRBJ1-2; tentative D call: TRBD1 (6 bases). V dropped 5 bases and J dropped 2 bases, with 15 bases sitting between them. This CDR3 has 15 residues. CDR1 and CDR2 from the germline V gene are KGHSH and LQKENI. This chain's CDR3 is CASSFGNRANYGYTF. Here the CDR3 DNA reads TGTGCCAGCTCATTCGGGAACAGGGCAAACTATGGCTACACCTTC.

The chain links TRBV24-1 to TRBJ2-3; no clear D gene. Trimming cost V 7 bases and J 4 bases, with 11 bases left between them. Germline V gene data show CDR1 as KGHDR and CDR2 as SFDVKD. This CDR3 spans 13 amino acids. In nucleotides, the CDR3 is TGTGCCACCAGCGCCCTAAGGCCAGATACGCAGTATTTT. Translating gives CATSALRPDTQYF.

This clone has only one observation. The same CDR3 also results from other DNA sequences found in this sample. This chain connects TRBV9 to TRBJ1-5, with TRBD1 matching over 9 bases. CDR3 size: 14 residues. CDR1 and CDR2 from the germline V gene are SGDLS and YYNGEE. The V and J ends lost 3 bases and 4 bases, in that order; junction bases with no gene match: 2. The CDR3 is CASSAGTGNQPQHF. CDR3 nucleotide sequence: TGTGCCAGCAGCGCTGGGACAGGGAATCAGCCCCAGCATTTT. The entire variable domain, with the rest obtained from reference TRBV9 and TRBJ1-5, is as follows: DSGVTQTPKHLITATGQRVTLRCSPRSGDLSVYWYQQSLDQGLQFLIQYYNGEERAKGNILERFSAQQFPDLHSELNLSSLELGDSALYFCASSAGTGNQPQHFGDGTRLSIL.

The genes are TRBV10-3 and TRBJ2-7; possibly TRBD1 for D (5 bases). V lost 8 bases, J lost 1 base, and 9 bases lay in between. In germline, CDR1 is ENHRY, CDR2 SYGVKD. The CDR3 contains 12 residues. In nucleotides, the CDR3 is TGTGCCATCGGGCAGGGTTCCTACGAGCAGTACTTC. Translating gives CAIGQGSYEQYF.

This chain uses TRBV11-2 with TRBJ1-6, with 8 bases identical to TRBD1. Germline CDR1 is SGHAT and CDR2 is FQNNGV. This CDR3 is 16 amino acids long. J gave up 8 bases and V 5 bases, and 11 bases lay outside the gene matches. CDR3 region: CASSPRTGWADSPLHF. The CDR3, as DNA: TGTGCCAGCAGCCCCCGGACAGGGTGGGCTGATTCACCCCTCCACTTT. The full variable domain, with the rest looked up from reference TRBV11-2 and TRBJ1-6, is EAGVAQSPRYKIIEKRQSVAFWCNPISGHATLYWYQQILGQGPKLLIQFQNNGVVDDSQLPKDRFSAERLKGVDSTLKIQPAKLEDSAVYLCASSPRTGWADSPLHFGNGTRLTVT.

The chain couples TRBV2 to TRBJ2-7; TRBD2 matches 7 bases. CDR1 and CDR2 (germline): SNHLY, FYNNEI. V shed 5 bases and J 0 bases; nucleotides not matched to a gene: 7. The CDR3 is made up of 15 amino acids. The CDR3 reads CASSRPTSDSYEQYF. CDR3 in DNA: TGTGCCAGCAGTCGCCCAACTAGCGACTCCTACGAGCAGTACTTC.

The chain links TRBV28 to TRBJ1-2; D unclear. V dropped 3 bases and J dropped 4 bases, with 12 bases sitting between them. The CDR3 spans 14 residues. Germline V CDR1 and CDR2: MDHEN, SYDVKM. The CDR3 protein is CASSFNSPFYGYTF. The CDR3 coding sequence is TGTGCCAGCAGTTTTAACAGCCCCTTCTATGGCTACACCTTC.

The chain carries TRBV28 and TRBJ2-7, with no clear D. The V end lost 4 bases, the J end lost 4 bases, and 20 bases lay between the germline ends. Germline V lookup: CDR1 MDHEN, CDR2 SYDVKM. The CDR3 is made up of 16 amino acids. CDR3 in DNA: TGTGCCAGCAGTTCCAGGTTATCGGCTAGTAGGTACGAGCAGTACTTC. Its protein is CASSSRLSASRYEQYF.

The chain uses TRBV28 and TRBJ2-3; 11 positions agree with TRBD2. The CDR3 has 16 residues. The V gene end was trimmed by 8 bases and the J gene end by 5 bases; junction bases not matched to a gene: 12. Germline lookup yields CDR1 MDHEN and CDR2 SYDVKM. The CDR3 is CASEPTSGGLGDTQYF. The CDR3 DNA is TGTGCCAGCGAACCTACTAGCGGGGGTTTGGGAGATACGCAGTATTTT.

This clone was counted a single time. This chain joins TRBV10-2 and TRBJ1-4, with 9 bases lining up with TRBD1. CDR1 is WSHSY, CDR2 SAAADI, per germline. The junction had 5 bases not matched to a gene; V was cut back by 6 bases and J by 6 bases. The CDR3 sequence is 14 residues long. In nucleotides, the CDR3 is TGCGCCAGCAGGAGGACAGGGGAGGATGAAAAACTGTTTTTT. Translated: CASRRTGEDEKLFF.

The chain recombines TRBV11-2 with TRBJ2-7; 9 bases are a match to TRBD2. V lost 5 bases, J lost 3 bases, and 8 bases stayed unmatched. This CDR3 spans 15 amino acids. Germline V CDR1 and CDR2: SGHAT, FQNNGV. As DNA, the CDR3 is TGTGCCAGCAGCCACAGTAGCGGGAGAGGCTACGAGCAGTACTTC. Translation gives CASSHSSGRGYEQYF. Full variable domain (missing parts from reference TRBV11-2 and TRBJ2-7): EAGVAQSPRYKIIEKRQSVAFWCNPISGHATLYWYQQILGQGPKLLIQFQNNGVVDDSQLPKDRFSAERLKGVDSTLKIQPAKLEDSAVYLCASSHSSGRGYEQYFGPGTRLTVT.

J is TRBJ2-5 and V is TRBV7-9, with 9 positions matching TRBD1. The CDR3 spans 17 residues. Germline CDR1 reads SEHNR; CDR2 reads FQNEAQ (reference sequence). The ends lost 5 bases at V and 0 bases at J; junction bases unmatched: 10. The CDR3 region is CASSPAGQGLYQETQYF. Here the CDR3 DNA reads TGTGCCAGCAGCCCAGCAGGACAGGGGTTGTACCAAGAGACCCAGTACTTC.

The J gene is TRBJ2-1, the V gene TRBV28, with 11 bases identical to TRBD1. The CDR3 has 17 amino acids. Germline-derived CDR1 and CDR2 are MDHEN and SYDVKM. After removal of 5 bases from V and 0 bases from J, the junction contained 6 bases not matched to a gene. The CDR3 nucleotides are TGTGCCAGCAGTCACCCGGGACAGGGGGTCTCCTACAATGAGCAGTTCTTC. Translated: CASSHPGQGVSYNEQFF. The entire variable domain, with the rest obtained from reference TRBV28 and TRBJ2-1, is as follows: DVKVTQSSRYLVKRTGEKVFLECVQDMDHENMFWYRQDPGLGLRLIYFSYDVKMKEKGDIPEGYSVSREKKERFSLILESASTNQTSMYLCASSHPGQGVSYNEQFFGPGTRLTVL.

The chain has TRBV30 and TRBJ1-5; unclear D gene. Trimming removed 3 bases at V and 6 bases at J, with 9 bases between. Germline CDR1 reads GTSNPN; CDR2 reads SVGIG (reference sequence). The CDR3 totals 12 residues. The CDR3 is CAWSRNGQPQHF. DNA of the CDR3: TGTGCCTGGAGCCGGAACGGTCAGCCCCAGCATTTT. Complete variable domain (other parts from reference TRBV30 and TRBJ1-5): SQTIHQWPATLVQPVGSPLSLECTVEGTSNPNLYWYRQAAGRGLQLLFYSVGIGQISSEVPQNLSASRPQDRQFILSSKKLLLSDSGFYLCAWSRNGQPQHFGDGTRLSIL.

This chain joins TRBV7-9 and TRBJ1-2; 7 bases fit TRBD1. The CDR3 covers 18 residues. The trim removed 3 bases at V and 3 bases at J, leaving 16 bases unmatched. CDR1 SEHNR and CDR2 FQNEAQ come from the germline V gene (reference sequence). This CDR3 reads CASSFTIHRGAADYGYTF. CDR3 nucleotide sequence: TGTGCCAGCAGCTTCACTATCCACAGGGGCGCCGCCGACTATGGCTACACCTTC.

This clone appeared a single time. This sequence joins TRBV7-2 and TRBJ2-7; TRBD2 aligns across 9 bases. Germline-derived CDR1 and CDR2 are SGHTA and FQGNSA. V dropped 3 bases and J dropped 4; count of bases not matched to a gene: 13. The length of the CDR3 is 17 residues. CDR3 sequence: CASSFDAGLASGYEQYF. CDR3 nucleotides: TGTGCCAGCAGCTTTGACGCGGGACTAGCCTCCGGGTACGAGCAGTACTTC.

The V and J genes are TRBV7-2 and TRBJ1-5; D is unresolved. Germline CDR1 and CDR2: SGHTA and FQGNSA. V was clipped by 5 bases and J by 6 bases, with 14 bases between them. CDR3 length: 14 amino acids. CDR3 bases: TGTGCCAGCAGCCCCTACGGCGCGGGTCAGCCCCAGCATTTT. Its protein product is CASSPYGAGQPQHF.

The CDR3 DNA reads as TGCGCCAGCAGTGACTCTATACTGAACACTGAAGCTTTCTTT. Protein sequence: CASSDSILNTEAFF. The chain has TRBV10-2 and TRBJ1-1, with D hard to call. Germline values: CDR1 WSHSY, CDR2 SAAADI. This CDR3 has 14 amino acids. Trimming removed 3 bases from V and 0 bases from J, with 8 bases in between.

The V and J genes are TRBV3-1 (or the pseudogene TRBV3-2) and TRBJ2-1; a weak D match, TRBD2 (5 bases). The germline V gene has CDR1 LGHDT and CDR2 YNNKEL (reference sequence). Trimming pared 0 bases from V and 6 bases from J, leaving 15 bases between. The CDR3 covers 16 residues. CDR3 bases: TGTGCCAGCAGCCAAGAGGGTAGAGGGTACCCCAATGAGCAGTTCTTC. Translated: CASSQEGRGYPNEQFF.

The chain couples TRBV2 to TRBJ2-7; D ambiguous. Germline V gene lookup returns CDR1 SNHLY and CDR2 FYNNEI. CDR3 length: 11 amino acids. V was pared by 4 bases and J by 8 bases, with 9 bases between. The CDR3 DNA reads TGTGCCAGCAGTGTTCTTGGCCAGCAGTACTTC. Translation gives CASSVLGQQYF. The full variable domain, rest sourced from reference TRBV2 and TRBJ2-7, is EPEVTQTPSHQVTQMGQEVILRCVPISNHLYFYWYRQILGQKVEFLVSFYNNEISEKSEIFDDQFSVERPDGSNFTLKIRSTKLEDSAMYFCASSVLGQQYFGPGTRLTVT.

The rearrangement uses TRBV19 and TRBJ1-1, with TRBD1 as a possible D gene (5 bases). Per the germline V gene, CDR1 is LNHDA and CDR2 is SQIVND (reference sequence). The V end was cut by 9 bases, the J end by 5 bases, with 22 bases between. The CDR3 loop spans 15 amino acids. The CDR3 region is CASVYSKGYLTEAFF. CDR3 nucleotides: TGTGCCAGCGTCTATTCGAAGGGGTACCTTACTGAAGCTTTCTTT.

The chain recombines TRBV2 with TRBJ1-1; D is perhaps TRBD1 (5 bases). V gave up 4 bases and J gave up 11 bases, with 20 bases separating them. The CDR3 contains 14 residues. Per germline, CDR1 SNHLY and CDR2 FYNNEI. This CDR3 reads CASSAVRPRGWAFF. Written as DNA, the CDR3 is TGTGCCAGCAGTGCAGTCCGACCCCGGGGGTGGGCTTTCTTT.

The rearrangement uses TRBV6-5 and TRBJ1-5; D is possibly TRBD1 (5 bases). This CDR3 region has 14 residues. CDR1 MNHEY and CDR2 SVGAGI come from the germline V gene. Trimming took off 6 bases at V and 3 bases at J, with 12 bases between the two ends. CDR3 sequence reads: CASSIGTANQPQHF. The CDR3 DNA sequence: TGTGCCAGCAGCATAGGGACTGCCAATCAGCCCCAGCATTTT.

The CDR3: CASSEGGFQETQYF. The CDR3 nucleotides read TGTGCCAGCAGTGAAGGGGGGTTCCAAGAGACCCAGTACTTC. This sequence joins TRBV6-1 and TRBJ2-5; D could derive from TRBD1 or TRBD2 (5 bases each). Germline loops: CDR1 MNHNS, CDR2 SASEGT. The CDR3 has 14 residues. V lost 1 base and J lost 1, with 7 bases in between.